This TCR beta chain was profiled in a study of tumor-infiltrating lymphocytes in oesophageal squamous cell carcinoma. TCRdb independently ran MiXCR on the PCR reads; one entry per CDR3 protein. The sample holds about 18,000 distinct CDR3 sequences; 40% to 55% are singletons and the top ten take roughly 40%. CDR3 length equals 16 residues. Germline V gene lookup returns CDR1 SGHVT and CDR2 SQSDAQ. V usage is TRBV7-4 and J usage is TRBJ2-6; possible D gene TRBD1, 6 bases. The J call may be faulty, since TRBJ2-7 better matches the DNA end. The sequence was obtained from a female donor with esophageal squamous cell carcinoma. The specimen was blood. CDR3 loop: CASSVSQGLLPYEQYF. The CDR3 bases are TGTGCCAGCAGCGTGTCCCAGGGGCTTCTTCCCTACGAGCAGTACTTC.